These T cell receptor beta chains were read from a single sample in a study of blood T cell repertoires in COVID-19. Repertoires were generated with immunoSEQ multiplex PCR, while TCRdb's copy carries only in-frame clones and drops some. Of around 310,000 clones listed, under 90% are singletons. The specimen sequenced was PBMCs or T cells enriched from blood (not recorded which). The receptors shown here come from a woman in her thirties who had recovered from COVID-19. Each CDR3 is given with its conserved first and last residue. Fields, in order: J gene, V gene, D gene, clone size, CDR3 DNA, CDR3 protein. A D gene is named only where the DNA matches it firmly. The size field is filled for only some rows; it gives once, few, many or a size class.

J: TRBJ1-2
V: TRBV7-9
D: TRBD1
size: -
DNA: TGTGCCAGCAGCTTAGACCGGACAGGGAGCTATGGCTACACCTTC
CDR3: CASSLDRTGSYGYTF

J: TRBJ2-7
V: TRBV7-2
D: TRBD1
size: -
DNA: TGTGCCAGCAGCTTAGCACAGGGGGTGTACGAGCAGTACTTC
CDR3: CASSLAQGVYEQYF

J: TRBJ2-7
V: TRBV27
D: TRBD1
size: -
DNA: TGTGCCAGCAGTTTAGACCCGGGACAGGCCTACGAGCAGTACTTC
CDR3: CASSLDPGQAYEQYF

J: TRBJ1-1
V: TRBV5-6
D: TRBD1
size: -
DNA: TGTGCCAGCAGCTGGGCAGGGGGGAACACTGAAGCTTTCTTT
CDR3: CASSWAGGNTEAFF

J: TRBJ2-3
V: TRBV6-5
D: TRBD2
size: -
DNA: TGTGCCAGCAGTTACTTAGCGGGGGTTGGCACAGATACGCAGTATTTT
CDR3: CASSYLAGVGTDTQYF

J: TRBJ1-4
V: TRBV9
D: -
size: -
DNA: TGTGCCAGCAGCGTAGGTTCGGGGTCGGCTAATGAAAAACTGTTTTTT
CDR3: CASSVGSGSANEKLFF

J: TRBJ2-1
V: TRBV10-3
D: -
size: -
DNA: TGTGCCATCAGTGGGACTCCCTCGAGGGATGAGCAGTTCTTC
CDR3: CAISGTPSRDEQFF

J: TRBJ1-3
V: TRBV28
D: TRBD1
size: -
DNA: TGTGCCAGCAGTACCGGGACAGGGGCTGGAAACACCATATATTTT
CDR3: CASSTGTGAGNTIYF

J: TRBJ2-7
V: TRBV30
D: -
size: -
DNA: TGTGCCTGGGACCTGACAGGCCTTAAGTACGAGCAGTACTTC
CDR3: CAWDLTGLKYEQYF

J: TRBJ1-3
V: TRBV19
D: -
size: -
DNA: TGTGCCAGTACCCTCTATGGGGCCACAGGGTGGACTTCGGGAAACACCATATATTTT
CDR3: CASTLYGATGWTSGNTIYF

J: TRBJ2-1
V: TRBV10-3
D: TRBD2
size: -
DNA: TGTGCCATCAGCGCCAAACCGGGACTAGCGGGCCTTGAGCAGTTCTTC
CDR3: CAISAKPGLAGLEQFF

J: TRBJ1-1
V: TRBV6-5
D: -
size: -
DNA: TGTGCCAGTCGCCAGGTAACGAACACTGAAGCTTTCTTT
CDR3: CASRQVTNTEAFF

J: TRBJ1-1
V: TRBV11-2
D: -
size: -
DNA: TGTGCCAGCAGCCCGGACTGGGCTGAAGCTTTCTTT
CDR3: CASSPDWAEAFF

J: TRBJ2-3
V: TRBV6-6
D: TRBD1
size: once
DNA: TGTGCCAGCAGCTACAACGGGGAAACGAACGCCGGGACAGGAGAATACACAGATACGCAGTATTTT
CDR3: CASSYNGETNAGTGEYTDTQYF

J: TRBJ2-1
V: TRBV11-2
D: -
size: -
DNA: TGTGCCAGCAGCTTAGAGGGGGCTGATTGGAATGAGCAGTTCTTC
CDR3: CASSLEGADWNEQFF

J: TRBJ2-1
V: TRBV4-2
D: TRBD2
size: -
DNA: TGTGCCAGCAGCCAAGAGTCCCTAGCGGGAGACCCCCTCTTCGTGAATGAGCAGTTCTTC
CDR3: CASSQESLAGDPLFVNEQFF

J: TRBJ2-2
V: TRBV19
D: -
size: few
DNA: TGTGCCAGTAGTCTTTATTTCCCAGGGGTCGCCGGGGAGCTGTTTTTT
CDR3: CASSLYFPGVAGELFF

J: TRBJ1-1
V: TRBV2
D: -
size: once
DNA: TGTGCCAGCATCCGAACGACAGTAAACACTGAAGCTTTCTTT
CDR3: CASIRTTVNTEAFF

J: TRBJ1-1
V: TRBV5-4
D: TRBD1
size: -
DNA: TGTGCCAGCAGCTCCCTTGGGGACAGTAGTGAAGCTTTCTTT
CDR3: CASSSLGDSSEAFF

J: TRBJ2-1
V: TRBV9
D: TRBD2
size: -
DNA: TGTGCCAGCAGCGGCCATCTAGCGGGAGAAGGTTGTGAGCAGTTCTTC
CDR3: CASSGHLAGEGCEQFF

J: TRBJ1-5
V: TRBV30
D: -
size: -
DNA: TGTGCCTGGAGTAAGGAGCTTAGCAATCAGCCCCAGCATTTT
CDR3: CAWSKELSNQPQHF

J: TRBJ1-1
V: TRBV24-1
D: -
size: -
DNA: TGTGCCACCAGTGATCCAGACCGGGGTGAAGCTTTCTTT
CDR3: CATSDPDRGEAFF

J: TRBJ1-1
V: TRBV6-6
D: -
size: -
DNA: TGTGCCAGCTTAGTACTCCGTCATGAAGCTTTCTTT
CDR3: CASLVLRHEAFF

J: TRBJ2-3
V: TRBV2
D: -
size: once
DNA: TGTGCCAGCAGTGACCGGGACAAGGCGAGAGATACGCAGTATTTT
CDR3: CASSDRDKARDTQYF

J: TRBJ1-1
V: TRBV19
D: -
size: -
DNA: TGTGCCAGTAGTCATTTCGGGGTCACTGAAGCTTTCTTT
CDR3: CASSHFGVTEAFF

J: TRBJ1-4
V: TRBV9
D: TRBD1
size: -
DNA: TGTGCCAGCAGCACACGGACAGGCCCGGATGAAAAACTGTTTTTT
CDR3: CASSTRTGPDEKLFF

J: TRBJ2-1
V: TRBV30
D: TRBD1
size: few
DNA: TGTGCCTGGAGGACAGGGATGAGGGGTTCGCAGTTCTTC
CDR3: CAWRTGMRGSQFF

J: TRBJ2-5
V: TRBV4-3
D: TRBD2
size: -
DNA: TGCGCCAGCAGCCAAGAGCCTACTAGCGGGAGAGCGGGAGAGACCCAGTACTTC
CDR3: CASSQEPTSGRAGETQYF

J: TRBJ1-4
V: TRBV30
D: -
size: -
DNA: TGTGCCTGCAACAGGGAACCTAATGAAAAACTGTTTTTT
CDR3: CACNREPNEKLFF

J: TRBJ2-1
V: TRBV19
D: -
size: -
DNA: TGTGCCAGTAGTGCACCAGATAACAGGGCCTACAATGAGCAGTTCTTC
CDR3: CASSAPDNRAYNEQFF

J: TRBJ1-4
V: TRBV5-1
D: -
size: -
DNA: TGCGCCAGCAGCTCCTGGGTACAGGGCTCTAATGAAAAACTGTTTTTT
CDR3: CASSSWVQGSNEKLFF

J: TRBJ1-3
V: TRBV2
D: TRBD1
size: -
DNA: TGTGCCAGCAGTGAAATGGGGACAGGAGGAAACACCATATATTTT
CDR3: CASSEMGTGGNTIYF

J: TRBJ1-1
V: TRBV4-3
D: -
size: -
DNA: TGCGCCAGCAGCCAAGATACCGGACAGCTCATTTGGGGTAAGAACACTGAAGCTTTCTTT
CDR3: CASSQDTGQLIWGKNTEAFF

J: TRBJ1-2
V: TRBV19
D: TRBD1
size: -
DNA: TGTGCCAGTAGTACAGGACAGGCGGACATCTATGGCTACACCTTC
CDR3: CASSTGQADIYGYTF

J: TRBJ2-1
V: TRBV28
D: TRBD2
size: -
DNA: TGTGCCAGCAGTTCACCTAAGCTCACTAGCGGGGTCTACAATGAGCAGTTCTTC
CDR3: CASSSPKLTSGVYNEQFF

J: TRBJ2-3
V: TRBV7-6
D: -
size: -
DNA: TGTGCCAGCAGCTTAGAGAGGGGGTGGGCAGATACGCAGTATTTT
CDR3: CASSLERGWADTQYF

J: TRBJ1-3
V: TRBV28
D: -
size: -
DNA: TGTGCCAGCAGTTTGGGAGGGTCCCCCTCTGGAAACACCATATATTTT
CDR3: CASSLGGSPSGNTIYF

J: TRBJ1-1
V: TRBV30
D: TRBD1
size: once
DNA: TGTGCCTGGAGTGTACACCCCGAGGGGGCCGTCGGAAGGACTGAAGCTTTCTTT
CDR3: CAWSVHPEGAVGRTEAFF

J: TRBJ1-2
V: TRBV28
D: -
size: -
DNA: TGTGCCAGCAGCACAGGGTTTGGCTACACCTTC
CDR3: CASSTGFGYTF

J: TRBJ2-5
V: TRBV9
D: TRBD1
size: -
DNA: TGTGCCAGCAGCGTAGGGGGACAGTCCTCTGGGGAGACCCAGTACTTC
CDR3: CASSVGGQSSGETQYF

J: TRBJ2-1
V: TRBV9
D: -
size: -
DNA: TGTGCCAGCAGCCTCGGAGGGCCCAGCAGTTGGAATGAGCAGTTCTTC
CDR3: CASSLGGPSSWNEQFF

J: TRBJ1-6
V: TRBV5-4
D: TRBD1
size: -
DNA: TGTGCCAGCAGCTTGAATACAGGGGGCATTTCACCCCTCCACTTT
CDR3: CASSLNTGGISPLHF

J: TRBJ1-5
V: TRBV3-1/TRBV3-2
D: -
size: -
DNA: TGTGCCAGCAGCCAAGATTTGGCAGGGCATCAGCCCCAGCATTTT
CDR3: CASSQDLAGHQPQHF

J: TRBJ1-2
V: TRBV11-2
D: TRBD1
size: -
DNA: TGTGCCAGCAGCTCCCCTAAAACAGGGGCAGGAGGCTATGGCTACACCTTC
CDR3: CASSSPKTGAGGYGYTF

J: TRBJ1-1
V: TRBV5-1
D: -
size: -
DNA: TGCGCCAGCACGCAGGGTGGGTACACTGAAGCTTTCTTT
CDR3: CASTQGGYTEAFF

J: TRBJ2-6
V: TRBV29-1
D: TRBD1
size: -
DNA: TGCAGCGTGTGGGACAGGGTCCCGTCTGGGGCCAACGTCCTGACTTTC
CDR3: CSVWDRVPSGANVLTF

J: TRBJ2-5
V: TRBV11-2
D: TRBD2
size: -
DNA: TGTGCCAGCAGCCCGGGGGGAGGATTGGGGGAGACCCAGTACTTC
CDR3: CASSPGGGLGETQYF

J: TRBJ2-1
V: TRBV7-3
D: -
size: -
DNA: TGTGCCAGCAGCTTAAGTGGCGAGCAGTTCTTC
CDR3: CASSLSGEQFF

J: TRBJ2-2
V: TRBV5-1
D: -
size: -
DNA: TGCGCCAGCAGCTTGGCTCCAGGGCAGAACACCGGGGAGCTGTTTTTT
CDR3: CASSLAPGQNTGELFF

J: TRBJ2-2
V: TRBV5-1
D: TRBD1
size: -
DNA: TGCGCCAGCAGCCTACTACAGGGGAGACACGGGGAGCTGTTTTTT
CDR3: CASSLLQGRHGELFF

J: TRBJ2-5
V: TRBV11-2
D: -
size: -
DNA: TGTGCCAGCAGCCCCCGGGGAACAGAGACTAAACAAGAGACCCAGTACTTC
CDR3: CASSPRGTETKQETQYF

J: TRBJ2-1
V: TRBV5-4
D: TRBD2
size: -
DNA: TGTGCCAGCAGCTGGGGTAGCGGGAGGGCGAATGAGCAGTTCTTC
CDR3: CASSWGSGRANEQFF

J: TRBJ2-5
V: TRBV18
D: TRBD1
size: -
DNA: TGTGCCAGCTCACCTAGACAGGGCTCGACTCAAGAGACCCAGTACTTC
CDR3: CASSPRQGSTQETQYF

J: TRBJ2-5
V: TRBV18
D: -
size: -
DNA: TGTGCCAGCTCACCACTCGGGTTCGGAACAGGGCGAGAGACCCAGTACTTC
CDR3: CASSPLGFGTGRETQYF